The 30 T cell receptor beta chains below were found in one sample sequenced in a study of CD8+CD57+ T cells in acquired aplastic anemia. TCR beta VDJ and CDR3 were profiled, and genomic DNA was the template. TCRdb independently ran MiXCR on the reads; one entry per CDR3 protein. The sample carries just over 450,000 distinct CDR3 sequences, around 30% recorded once. Flow cytometry had shown expanded CD8+CD57+ cells in the patients chosen for sequencing. Input material: sorted CD4+, CD8+, or CD8+CD57+ T cells (not recorded which) from PBMCs. The receptor source for this set is a human donor with aplastic anemia.

This sequence joins TRBV6-2 or TRBV6-3 and TRBJ1-5; no definite D call. Germline CDR1 and CDR2: MNHEY and SVGEGT. The CDR3 contains 15 residues. V dropped 2 bases and J dropped 1 base, with 9 bases sitting between them. CDR3 nucleotide sequence: TGTGCCAGCAGTTACCCAGCGTGGAGCAATCAGCCCCAGCATTTT. It yields the protein CASSYPAWSNQPQHF.

This clonotype was observed at least ten times. This chain joins TRBV15 and TRBJ2-7, with unresolved D. The CDR3 spans 17 residues. Trimming cost V 0 bases and J 0 bases, with 15 bases left between them. Germline V gene lookup returns CDR1 LNHNV and CDR2 YYDKDF (reference sequence). This CDR3 reads CATSRDLLRSSSYEQYF. CDR3 nucleotide sequence: TGTGCCACCAGCAGAGATCTCCTTAGGTCAAGCTCCTACGAGCAGTACTTC.

This clonotype was recorded a few times. The chain couples TRBV7-3 to TRBJ2-3; D remains ambiguous. Germline CDR1 reads SGHTA; CDR2 reads FQGTGA. The CDR3 consists of 14 residues. Deletions cut 0 bases from V and 2 bases from J, with 6 bases between. This CDR3 reads CASSLTRTTDTQYF. CDR3 nucleotide sequence: TGTGCCAGCAGCTTAACACGGACCACAGATACGCAGTATTTT.

This clonotype came up many times. The V gene is TRBV29-1, the J gene TRBJ1-5, with D perhaps TRBD1 (5 bases). Trimming stripped 5 bases from V and 1 base from J, with 9 bases between. There are 13 residues in the CDR3. The germline V gene has CDR1 SQVTM and CDR2 ANQGSEA. CDR3: CSVQGMSNQPQHF. DNA of the CDR3: TGCAGCGTTCAGGGTATGAGCAATCAGCCCCAGCATTTT. The whole variable domain, remainder taken from reference TRBV29-1 and TRBJ1-5, is SAVISQKPSRDICQRGTSLTIQCQVDSQVTMMFWYRQQPGQSLTLIATANQGSEATYESGFVIDKFPISRPNLTFSTLTVSNMSPEDSSIYLCSVQGMSNQPQHFGDGTRLSIL.

This clonotype was observed a few times. The rearrangement joins TRBV20-1 to TRBJ1-4; 7 bases are a match to TRBD1. In germline, CDR1 is DFQATT, CDR2 SNEGSKA (reference sequence). The V and J ends lost 4 bases and 8 bases, in that order; junction bases with no gene match: 10. There are 14 residues in the CDR3. The CDR3 DNA follows: TGCAGTGCTATAGGGAGGGGGCGTGAGGAAAAACTGTTTTTT. Protein product: CSAIGRGREEKLFF.

This clonotype was recorded only once. The chain couples TRBV20-1 to TRBJ2-7; TRBD2 matches 8 bases. Germline V gives CDR1 DFQATT, CDR2 SNEGSKA (reference sequence). This CDR3 region has 15 residues. Unmatched junction bases numbered 12, after V lost 1 base and J lost 7 bases. The CDR3 DNA reads as TGCAGTGCTAGAGTGGGTAGCGGGACGCACAATGAGCAGTACTTC. Translating gives CSARVGSGTHNEQYF.

The V call is TRBV6-5, the J call TRBJ2-7; 9 nucleotides match TRBD1. Germline-derived CDR1 and CDR2 are MNHEY and SVGAGI. V dropped 0 bases and J dropped 6; count of bases not matched to a gene: 6. This CDR3 comprises 15 residues. CDR3 sequence reads: CASSYSMDRGPEQYF. CDR3 nucleotide sequence: TGTGCCAGCAGTTACTCGATGGACAGGGGTCCCGAGCAGTACTTC.

This clonotype was recorded at least ten times. The rearrangement joins TRBV9 to TRBJ1-6; D is perhaps TRBD1 (5 bases). V dropped 6 bases and J dropped 10 bases, with 20 bases sitting between them. This CDR3 region has 15 residues. Germline assignment: CDR1 SGDLS and CDR2 YYNGEE. Here the CDR3 DNA reads TGTGCCAGCAACGAAGGACACGGGTTAGGATCACCCCTCCACTTT. Translated: CASNEGHGLGSPLHF.

This clonotype was observed a handful of times. The chain uses TRBV13 and TRBJ2-1, with 9 positions matching TRBD2. The CDR3 consists of 16 residues. The V gene's germline CDR1 is PRHDT and CDR2 FYEKMQ (reference sequence). The trim removed 2 bases at V and 4 bases at J, leaving 6 bases unmatched. The CDR3 here is CASSLPRLAAYNEQFF. For the CDR3, the DNA is TGTGCCAGCAGCTTACCCAGACTAGCGGCTTACAATGAGCAGTTCTTC.

Notes on this clonotype: Germline and junction disagree at one end, which may indicate a read error. The V call is TRBV20-1, the J call TRBJ2-1; weak D call: TRBD1 (6 bases). This CDR3 comprises 13 residues. From germline, CDR1 is DFQATT and CDR2 SNEGSKA (reference sequence). CDR3 bases: TGTGCCAGCTTGGGAACAGGGTTCAATGAGCAGTTCTTC. It is translated as CASLGTGFNEQFF.

The V gene is TRBV20-1, the J gene TRBJ2-7; the match to TRBD2 covers 10 bases. Germline V lookup: CDR1 DFQATT, CDR2 SNEGSKA (reference sequence). The J segment lost 7 bases and the V segment lost 0 bases, leaving 6 bases of the junction unmatched. This CDR3 is 14 amino acids long. The DNA for the CDR3 is TGCAGTGCTAGAGATTGGGGACTAGCGAGGGAGCAGTACTTC. It is translated as CSARDWGLAREQYF.

This chain connects TRBV20-1 to TRBJ1-1, with 11 positions matching TRBD1. The J segment lost 10 bases and the V segment lost 2 bases, leaving 6 bases of the junction unmatched. The germline V gene has CDR1 DFQATT and CDR2 SNEGSKA (reference sequence). The CDR3 covers 13 residues. The CDR3 here is CSARRTGGAGAFF. In nucleotides, the CDR3 is TGCAGTGCTAGACGGACAGGGGGCGCTGGAGCTTTCTTT.

The CDR3 DNA is TGTGCCAGCAGTAATCGTCAAGGCAGGATCCAAGAGACCCAGTACTTC. It encodes CASSNRQGRIQETQYF. This rearrangement joins TRBV2 to TRBJ2-5; D gene uncertain. Germline CDR1 reads SNHLY; CDR2 reads FYNNEI. The CDR3 has 16 amino acids. Trimming stripped 5 bases from V and 1 base from J, with 17 bases between. Variable domain in full (rest from reference TRBV2 and TRBJ2-5): EPEVTQTPSHQVTQMGQEVILRCVPISNHLYFYWYRQILGQKVEFLVSFYNNEISEKSEIFDDQFSVERPDGSNFTLKIRSTKLEDSAMYFCASSNRQGRIQETQYFGPGTRLLVL.

Only a few counts were recorded for this clonotype. This chain links TRBV10-3 with TRBJ1-1; TRBD1 aligns across 10 bases. With 2 bases clipped from V and 0 bases from J, the junction kept 3 bases outside the gene matches. From germline, CDR1 is ENHRY and CDR2 SYGVKD. The CDR3 consists of 16 residues. CDR3 bases: TGTGCCATCAGTGAGGGGGGACAGGGGCTGAACACTGAAGCTTTCTTT. It codes for CAISEGGQGLNTEAFF.

This clonotype was detected only a few times. The chain joins TRBV7-2 to TRBJ2-5; the D gene is possibly TRBD2 (7 bases). The CDR3 contains 15 residues. V lost 5 bases and J lost 6, with 19 bases in between. Per the germline V gene, CDR1 is SGHTA and CDR2 is FQGNSA. The CDR3, as DNA: TGTGCCAGCAGCCCTCGAGGGGGGGCCGGGAAGACCCAGTACTTC. Amino acid sequence: CASSPRGGAGKTQYF.

This clonotype occurred a few times. The chain combines TRBV7-2 with TRBJ2-5; 14 bases fit TRBD2. The CDR3 is made up of 18 amino acids. Trimming took 1 base from V and 5 from J; bases not matched to a gene: 9. Germline CDR1 and CDR2: SGHTA and FQGNSA. Written as DNA, the CDR3 is TGTGCCAGCAGCTTAGAGTCGCGACTAGCGGGGGGGCTTGAGACCCAGTACTTC. Protein: CASSLESRLAGGLETQYF. Looking up the rest from reference TRBV7-2 and TRBJ2-5 gives the full variable domain: GAGVSQSPSNKVTEKGKDVELRCDPISGHTALYWYRQSLGQGLEFLIYFQGNSAPDKSGLPSDRFSAERTGGSVSTLTIQRTQQEDSAVYLCASSLESRLAGGLETQYFGPGTRLLVL.

This clonotype was observed many times. The rearrangement uses TRBV29-1 and TRBJ2-1, with 7 bases matching TRBD2. Trimming at V came to 7 bases and at J to 6 bases, leaving 12 bases not matched to a gene. The CDR3 loop spans 14 amino acids. Looked up from germline, CDR1 is SQVTM and CDR2 is ANQGSEA. CDR3 sequence (DNA): TGCAGCGGGGCGGGGGACCCTTCTACCAATGAGCAGTTCTTC. It translates to CSGAGDPSTNEQFF.

The sample holds many counts of this clonotype. This chain uses TRBV15 with TRBJ1-6; D is possibly TRBD1 (5 bases). Germline lookup yields CDR1 LNHNV and CDR2 YYDKDF (reference sequence). The CDR3 is 13 amino acids. V was shortened by 6 bases and J by 5 bases, with 8 bases between the two germline ends. Here the CDR3 reads CATSGGNNSPLHF. The CDR3 DNA follows: TGTGCCACCAGTGGGGGGAATAATTCACCCCTCCACTTT.

This clonotype was counted ten times or more. The chain carries TRBV11-1 and TRBJ1-2; TRBD1 matches 7 bases. This CDR3 has 14 residues. The germline gives CDR1 SGHAT, CDR2 FQDESV (reference sequence). V lost 1 base, J lost 6 bases, and 5 bases stayed unmatched. The CDR3 DNA sequence: TGTGCCAGCAGCTTAGGGACAGGCGCGAATGGCTACACCTTC. The encoded protein is CASSLGTGANGYTF.

Notes on this clonotype: Possible read error: a much larger clone is one base away. The chain carries TRBV5-8 and TRBJ1-2; D is perhaps TRBD1 (6 bases). Looked up from germline, CDR1 is SGHTS and CDR2 is YDEGEE. This CDR3 contains 13 residues. The CDR3 bases are TGTGCCAGCTCCAGGGGACCTAACTATGGCCACACCTTC. This translates into CASSRGPNYGHTF.

This clonotype has ten or more counts. This chain links TRBV6-1 with TRBJ1-2; weak D call: TRBD1 (6 bases). The V gene lost 8 bases and the J gene lost 9 bases, with 22 bases spanning the gap. The germline CDR1 and CDR2 sequences are MNHNS and SASEGT. The CDR3 has 14 residues. CDR3 residues: CASRIEQGWLSYTF. The CDR3 nucleotides are TGTGCCAGCCGAATTGAACAGGGCTGGTTGAGCTACACCTTC.

This clonotype occurred a few times. The V gene is TRBV2, the J gene TRBJ2-5; 8 bases align to TRBD1. CDR3 length: 13 amino acids. Germline V gives CDR1 SNHLY, CDR2 FYNNEI. J was trimmed by 5 bases and V by 5 bases; bases with no gene match: 4. Here the CDR3 reads CASSRTGSETQYF. The CDR3 DNA follows: TGTGCCAGCAGTCGGACAGGGAGTGAGACCCAGTACTTC. The entire variable domain, with the rest obtained from reference TRBV2 and TRBJ2-5, is as follows: EPEVTQTPSHQVTQMGQEVILRCVPISNHLYFYWYRQILGQKVEFLVSFYNNEISEKSEIFDDQFSVERPDGSNFTLKIRSTKLEDSAMYFCASSRTGSETQYFGPGTRLLVL.

On this clonotype itself: A much larger clone differs by one base, so this may be a read error. This is likely a read error, given that the CDR3 carries no conserved phenylalanine or tryptophan at its end. The J gene is TRBJ1-5, the V gene TRBV10-1, with D uncertain. The CDR3 consists of 14 residues. The germline CDR1 and CDR2 sequences are WNHNN and SYGVQD (reference sequence). V lost 0 bases to trimming and J lost 2 bases, with 5 bases between them. This CDR3 reads CASSESRGNQPQHL. The DNA for the CDR3 is TGCGCCAGCAGTGAGTCGAGAGGCAATCAGCCCCAGCATCTT.

This clonotype was seen many times. The rearrangement links TRBV20-1 to TRBJ1-2; no firm D call. Germline V gene lookup returns CDR1 DFQATT and CDR2 SNEGSKA (reference sequence). Trimming shortened V by 6 bases and J by 5 bases, and 16 bases separated the two germline ends. CDR3 size: 13 residues. CDR3 sequence reads: CSAGPPELYGYTF. CDR3 bases: TGCAGTGCCGGACCCCCCGAACTTTATGGCTACACCTTC.

There are a few counts of this clonotype. The chain joins TRBV4-3 to TRBJ2-7; D tentatively fits TRBD1 or TRBD2 (6 bases each). Trimming stripped 0 bases from V and 5 bases from J, with 11 bases between. This CDR3 region has 14 residues. Germline-derived CDR1 and CDR2 are LGHNA and YSLEER. CDR3 nucleotide sequence: TGCGCCAGCAGCCAAGAGGGGGGCTACCACGAGCAGTACTTC. Translated: CASSQEGGYHEQYF.

V is TRBV2 and J is TRBJ2-7; a possible D gene is TRBD2 (5 bases). CDR3 length: 13 residues. Trimming stripped 6 bases from V and 0 bases from J, with 9 bases between. Germline CDR1 SNHLY, CDR2 FYNNEI. For the CDR3, the DNA is TGTGCCAGCAGCTGCAGCGGCTCCTACGAGCAGTACTTC. Amino acid sequence: CASSCSGSYEQYF.

The sample holds a few counts of this clonotype. This rearrangement joins TRBV12-3 or TRBV12-4 to TRBJ1-1; D unclear. Trimming cost V 6 bases and J 7 bases, with 15 bases left between them. This CDR3 spans 13 amino acids. The CDR3 sequence is CASSPIRGFEAFF. CDR3 nucleotides: TGTGCCAGCAGCCCCATTCGGGGTTTTGAAGCTTTCTTT.

This chain uses TRBV5-6 with TRBJ2-1; 7 nucleotides align to TRBD2. CDR3 size: 14 residues. From germline, CDR1 is SGHDT and CDR2 YYEEEE. V was pared by 4 bases and J by 4 bases, with 5 bases of the junction left unmatched. The CDR3 coding sequence is TGTGCCAGCAGCCCCCGGACTAGATACAATGAGCAGTTCTTC. Protein: CASSPRTRYNEQFF.

This clonotype was seen a handful of times. The chain couples TRBV6-1 to TRBJ2-7; a weak D match, TRBD1 (6 bases). Germline V gives CDR1 MNHNS, CDR2 SASEGT. V was shortened by 3 bases and J by 1 base, with 13 bases between the two germline ends. This CDR3 has 15 amino acids. The CDR3 region is CASSDLQGLSYEQYF. CDR3 DNA: TGTGCCAGCAGTGATTTACAGGGCCTTTCCTACGAGCAGTACTTC.

This clonotype was recorded only once. The rearrangement joins TRBV29-1 to TRBJ1-1, with D possibly TRBD1 on 5 matching bases. Per the germline V gene, CDR1 is SQVTM and CDR2 is ANQGSEA. The CDR3 runs to 13 residues. V was clipped by 7 bases and J by 3 bases, with 15 bases between them. In DNA form, the CDR3 reads TGCAGCGGATCCCAGGGTAGGGACACTGAAGCTTTCTTT. It is translated as CSGSQGRDTEAFF.